The text below deals with one T cell receptor (beta chain). Its antigen is unknown. Amplification used 60 Vbeta primers and 13 Jbeta primers. Some clones are missing from TCRdb's copy, which holds only in-frame ones; the method was immunoSEQ multiplex PCR. The sample holds about 280,000 clones, about 87% seen once. The data were obtained in a study of cytomegalovirus exposure and HLA in healthy donors. General study findings and limits: A later analysis linked a missense variant in DCLRE1C to the trimming of TCR beta V and J genes.

Sample: PBMCs. This receptor was obtained from a woman younger than 30 in good health and CMV-seronegative.

The DNA of the CDR3 is TGTGCCAGCAGCCCCCGCTTGGGAAGGGGAGAGACCCAGTACTTC. Its translation is CASSPRLGRGETQYF. The chain has TRBV6-5 and TRBJ2-5, with D possibly being TRBD1 (5 bases). Germline loops: CDR1 MNHEY, CDR2 SVGAGI. CDR3 length equals 15 residues. V was trimmed by 6 bases and J by 4 bases, leaving 18 bases between them.